This T cell receptor beta chain comes out of a study of blood T cell repertoires in COVID-19. The authors' processing: How many nucleated cells were present was estimated from reference gene primer amplification. The data were produced by immunoSEQ multiplex PCR, yet TCRdb's version contains in-frame clones alone and is incomplete. The V and J calls and clone size are taken from that table; D and trimming were inferred from the DNA. The sample lists over 75,000 clones, around four fifths occurring once. With V trimmed by 4 bases and J by 5 bases, 17 bases remained unmatched. This CDR3 is built from 17 residues. Germline CDR1 and CDR2: GTSNPN and SVGIG (reference sequence).

Source material: peripheral blood. The J gene is TRBJ2-5, the V gene TRBV30; the match to TRBD1 covers 9 bases. This clonotype was obtained from a human donor in a cohort sampled during active COVID-19. This chain's CDR3 is CAWTPRDRDGGRETQYF. The CDR3 DNA reads TGTGCCTGGACTCCCAGGGACAGGGACGGAGGGAGGGAGACCCAGTACTTC.